This T cell receptor beta chain stems from a study of blood T cell repertoires in COVID-19. Across the whole study: Researchers got acute and convalescent COVID-19 samples from the United States, Italy and Spain. T cells, B-cell-depleted T cells, or PBMCs provided the cDNA or gDNA that served as material.

Original processing notes: The assay estimated nucleated cells by amplifying reference gene primers. Profiled with immunoSEQ multiplex PCR; TCRdb holds only in-frame clones, not every one. V and J calls and clone size follow that table, whereas D and trimming were derived from the DNA. The table includes some 68,000 clones, approximately 90% detected once. Germline loops: CDR1 SGHTA, CDR2 FQGNSA. With 2 bases removed from V and 0 bases from J, the gap between germline ends came to 7 bases. The CDR3 totals 14 residues. Sequencing used peripheral blood. The rearrangement joins TRBV7-2 to TRBJ1-1; D is unresolved. This TCR came from a man aged 50 to 60 with acute or convalescent COVID-19. The CDR3 sequence: CASSLQVLNTEAFF. CDR3 nucleotide sequence: TGTGCCAGCAGCTTACAGGTACTGAACACTGAAGCTTTCTTT. The full variable domain, its missing parts supplied by reference TRBV7-2 and TRBJ1-1, is GAGVSQSPSNKVTEKGKDVELRCDPISGHTALYWYRQSLGQGLEFLIYFQGNSAPDKSGLPSDRFSAERTGGSVSTLTIQRTQQEDSAVYLCASSLQVLNTEAFFGQGTRLTVV.